This TCR beta chain appears in the sequencing data of a study of beta chain features in type 1 diabetes. General study results and limits: Sequencing of cDNA might inflate the share of cells that strongly express TCR. Shorter TCRB CDR3s, moderately but significantly so, were found in Type 1 diabetes patients in all four CD4+ subsets. Insertions were fewer and deletions more numerous at VDJ junctions in type 1 diabetes patients. Compared with healthy donors, patients appeared to share more similar naive, central memory and regulatory TCRB repertoires.

A CD45RO/CCR7/CD25/CD127/CD95/CD27 panel sorted naive, central memory, regulatory and stem cell-like memory CD4+ cells. Trimming pared 6 bases from V and 11 bases from J, leaving 8 bases between. The CDR3 has 10 amino acids. CDR1 and CDR2 from the germline V gene are DFQATT and SNEGSKA (reference sequence). Reverse transcription of all isolated RNA meant that expressed TCRB transcripts were sequenced. The data were produced by immunoSEQ multiplex PCR, yet TCRdb's version contains in-frame clones alone and is incomplete. The table records a few hundred thousand clones, roughly a tenth of them present only once. This clone was seen a handful of times. No antigen is known for it.

The V gene is TRBV20-1, the J gene TRBJ1-6; no firm D call. The sequence was obtained from a man in his thirties or forties with type 1 diabetes. Material for sequencing was naive CD4+ T cells from blood. The chain's CDR3 is CSAPGPPLHF. CDR3 in DNA: TGCAGTGCCCCGGGTCCACCCCTCCACTTT.